A selection of T cell receptor beta chains follows, all from one sample in a study of vaccination effects on CD4 cells after COVID-19. Their recognized antigens are unknown. Assay: immunoSEQ multiplex PCR; the TCRdb copy retains only in-frame clones and omits some. The repertoire holds tens of thousands of clones, with more than 70% as singletons. Here the sequenced sample was CD4+ T cells from PBMCs cultured with HCoV-229E spike peptides, taken after COVID-19 vaccination. These receptors were obtained from a human donor who received a COVID-19 vaccine. The CDR3 runs from the conserved cysteine through the conserved F or W. The D gene is left open where the match is weak. Size is stated for part of the rows, as once, few or many counts, or as a class when the clone is expanded.

d_call,clone_size,v_call,j_call,cdr3_nt,cdr3_aa
TRBD1,-,TRBV6-5,TRBJ1-1,TGTGCCAGCAGTTACTCTCCAGGGGGCCCGAACACTGAAGCTTTCTTT,CASSYSPGGPNTEAFF
-,-,TRBV3-1/TRBV3-2,TRBJ1-5,TGTGCCAGCAGCCAAGATCGGGGTAGGAATCAGCCCCAGCATTTT,CASSQDRGRNQPQHF
-,-,TRBV19,TRBJ2-3,TGTGCCAGTAGTATAGGTCGGGGGCCGTATAGCACAGATACGCAGTATTTT,CASSIGRGPYSTDTQYF
TRBD1,-,TRBV6-6,TRBJ2-1,TGTGCCAGCAGTTACGACAGGGTGAATGAGCAGTTCTTC,CASSYDRVNEQFF
-,-,TRBV18,TRBJ1-1,TGTGCCAGCTCACCACCAGGGGTGAGGAACACTGAAGCTTTCTTT,CASSPPGVRNTEAFF
-,few,TRBV11-2,TRBJ1-6,TGTGCCAGCAGTTACAGGGCTGGCTCCTATAATTCACCCCTCCACTTT,CASSYRAGSYNSPLHF
TRBD1,-,TRBV3-1/TRBV3-2,TRBJ1-2,TGTGCCAGCAGCTCGGGACAGGGGTTTAACTATGGCTACACCTTC,CASSSGQGFNYGYTF
TRBD1,-,TRBV6-2/TRBV6-3,TRBJ1-1,TGTGCCAGCAGTGGGGACAGGGGTAACACTGAAGCTTTCTTT,CASSGDRGNTEAFF
TRBD1,-,TRBV19,TRBJ2-5,TGTGCCAGTAGTACGCTCCCGGGACAGTCTACGACCCAGTACTTC,CASSTLPGQSTTQYF
TRBD2,few,TRBV10-3,TRBJ2-3,TGTGCCATCAAAGGTGTGGCGGGAGCCACAGATACGCAGTATTTT,CAIKGVAGATDTQYF
-,few,TRBV19,TRBJ1-1,TGTGCCAGTAGTGGGAGAGCGGGGTTTATTTCTGAAGCTTTCTTT,CASSGRAGFISEAFF
TRBD1,-,TRBV24-1,TRBJ2-1,TGTGCCACCAGACGGACAGGGGGCAATGAGCAGTTCTTC,CATRRTGGNEQFF
-,-,TRBV7-2,TRBJ2-5,TGTGCCAGCAGCTGGGAAGTGGAGACCCAGTACTTC,CASSWEVETQYF
-,once,TRBV7-3,TRBJ2-1,TGTGCCAGCAGTTATGACGGGAGTCCCCGGCTCAATGAGCAGTTCTTC,CASSYDGSPRLNEQFF
-,-,TRBV5-1,TRBJ2-1,TGCGCCAGCAGCGACCAAGGGGTAATCGCTGAGCAGTTCTTC,CASSDQGVIAEQFF
-,-,TRBV7-2,TRBJ2-1,TGTGCCAGCAGCTTAGGCGGCGGCGACAAGCAGTTCTTC,CASSLGGGDKQFF
-,-,TRBV14,TRBJ1-2,TGTGCCAGCAGCCAAAGCCGGTTCTATGGCTACACCTTC,CASSQSRFYGYTF
-,few,TRBV11-2,TRBJ2-1,TGTGCCAGCAGCTTAGAGAGGGGGGATGAGCAGTTCTTC,CASSLERGDEQFF
TRBD1,-,TRBV28,TRBJ1-1,TGTGCCAGCAGCCGAGGACAGGGGGCCACTGAAGCTTTCTTT,CASSRGQGATEAFF
-,-,TRBV28,TRBJ1-1,TGTGCCAGCAGTTTGGGGGGGATCGCTGAAGCTTTCTTT,CASSLGGIAEAFF
-,-,TRBV24-1,TRBJ2-1,TGTGCCACCAGCGGGCGGCCCTCCTACAATGAGCAGTTCTTC,CATSGRPSYNEQFF
-,-,TRBV11-2,TRBJ2-3,TGTGCCACGACTAGAACGCCAGATACGCAGTATTTT,CATTRTPDTQYF
TRBD2,-,TRBV6-1,TRBJ2-5,TGTGCCAGCAGTGAAGGACTAGCGGGGGTCCTACGGGGGCAAGAGACCCAGTACTTC,CASSEGLAGVLRGQETQYF
-,-,TRBV9,TRBJ1-2,TGTGCCAGCAGCGTAGGGGGGTACTATGGCTACACCTTC,CASSVGGYYGYTF
-,few,TRBV30,TRBJ1-4,TGTGCCTGGAGTCGACTCACCCGGGCCTTGAACGAAAAACTGTTTTTT,CAWSRLTRALNEKLFF